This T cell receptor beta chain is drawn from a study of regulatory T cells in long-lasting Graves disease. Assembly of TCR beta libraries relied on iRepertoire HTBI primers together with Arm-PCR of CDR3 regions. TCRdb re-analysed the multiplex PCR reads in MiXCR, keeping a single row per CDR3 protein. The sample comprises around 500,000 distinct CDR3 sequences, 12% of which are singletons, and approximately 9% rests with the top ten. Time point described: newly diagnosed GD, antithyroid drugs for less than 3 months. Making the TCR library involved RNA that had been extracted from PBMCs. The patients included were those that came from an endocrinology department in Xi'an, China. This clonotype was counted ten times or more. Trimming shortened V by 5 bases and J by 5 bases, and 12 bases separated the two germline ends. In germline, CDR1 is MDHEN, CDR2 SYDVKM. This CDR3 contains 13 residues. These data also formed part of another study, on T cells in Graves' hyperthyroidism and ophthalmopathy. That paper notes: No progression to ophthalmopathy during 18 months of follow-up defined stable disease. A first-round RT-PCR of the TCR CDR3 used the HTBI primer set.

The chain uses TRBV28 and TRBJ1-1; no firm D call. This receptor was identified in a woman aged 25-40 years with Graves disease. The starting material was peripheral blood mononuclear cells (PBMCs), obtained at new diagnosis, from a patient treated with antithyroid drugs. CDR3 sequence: CASSPRHSTEAFF. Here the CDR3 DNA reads TGTGCCAGCAGTCCAAGACACTCTACTGAAGCTTTCTTT.